This T cell receptor beta chain was documented in a study of T cell changes during pregnancy in multiple sclerosis. The protocol was immunoSEQ multiplex PCR, while the TCRdb copy is restricted to in-frame clones and leaves out a portion. The sample shows approximately 120,000 clones, about 96% of them seen only once. Germline loops: CDR1 SGHTA, CDR2 FQGNSA. The CDR3 loop spans 15 amino acids. Trimming took off 8 bases at V and 7 bases at J, with 20 bases between the two ends. The receptor's source is a female donor with multiple sclerosis, enrolled in a pregnancy study. J is TRBJ2-2 and V is TRBV7-2, with D possibly being TRBD2 (6 bases). The input for sequencing was peripheral blood, taken after pregnancy. CDR3 region: CASCPTGRRGGELFF. The CDR3 DNA is TGTGCCAGCTGCCCCACCGGGAGAAGGGGCGGGGAGCTGTTTTTT.